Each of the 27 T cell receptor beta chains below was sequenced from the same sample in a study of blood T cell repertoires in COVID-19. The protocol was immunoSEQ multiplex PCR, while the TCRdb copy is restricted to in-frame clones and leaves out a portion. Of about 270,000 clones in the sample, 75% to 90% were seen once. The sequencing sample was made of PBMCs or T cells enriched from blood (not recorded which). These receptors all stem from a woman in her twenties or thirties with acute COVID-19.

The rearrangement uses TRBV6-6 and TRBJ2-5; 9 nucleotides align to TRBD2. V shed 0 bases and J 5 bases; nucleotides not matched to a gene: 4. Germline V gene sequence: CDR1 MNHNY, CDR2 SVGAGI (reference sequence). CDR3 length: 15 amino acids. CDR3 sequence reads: CASSYSAGGPETQYF. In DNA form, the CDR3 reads TGTGCCAGCAGTTACTCGGCGGGAGGGCCGGAGACCCAGTACTTC.

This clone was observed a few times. As DNA, the CDR3 is TGTGCCAGTAGTATTCGGACAGAGAACTACGAGCAGTACTTC. As protein: CASSIRTENYEQYF. This rearrangement joins TRBV19 to TRBJ2-7, with D possibly matching TRBD1 (6 bases). CDR1 and CDR2 from the germline V gene are LNHDA and SQIVND (reference sequence). Trimming cost V 3 bases and J 3 bases, with 12 bases left between them. The CDR3 has 14 residues.

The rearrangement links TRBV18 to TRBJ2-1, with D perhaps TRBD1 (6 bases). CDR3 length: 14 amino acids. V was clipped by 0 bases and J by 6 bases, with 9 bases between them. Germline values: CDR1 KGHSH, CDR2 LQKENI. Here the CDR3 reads CASSPPLGGNEQFF. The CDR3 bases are TGTGCCAGCTCACCACCGCTAGGGGGCAATGAGCAGTTCTTC.

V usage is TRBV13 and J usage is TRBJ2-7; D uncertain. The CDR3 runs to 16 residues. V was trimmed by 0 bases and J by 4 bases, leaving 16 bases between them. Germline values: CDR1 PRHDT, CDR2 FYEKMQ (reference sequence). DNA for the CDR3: TGTGCCAGCAGCTTAGGGACTGGCCTAAGTGGATACGAGCAGTACTTC. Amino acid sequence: CASSLGTGLSGYEQYF.

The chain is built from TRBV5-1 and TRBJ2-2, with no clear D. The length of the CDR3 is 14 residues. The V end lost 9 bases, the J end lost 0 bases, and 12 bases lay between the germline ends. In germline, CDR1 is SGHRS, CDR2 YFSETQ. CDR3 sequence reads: CATAPRTNTGELFF. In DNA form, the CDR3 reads TGCGCCACGGCCCCTAGAACGAACACCGGGGAGCTGTTTTTT.

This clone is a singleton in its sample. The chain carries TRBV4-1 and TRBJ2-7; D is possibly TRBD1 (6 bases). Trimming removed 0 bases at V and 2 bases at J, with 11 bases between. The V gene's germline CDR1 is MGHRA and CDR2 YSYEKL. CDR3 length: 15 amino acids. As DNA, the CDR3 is TGCGCCAGCAGCCAAGATAGCCAGGGGACCTACGAGCAGTACTTC. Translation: CASSQDSQGTYEQYF.

The CDR3 DNA follows: TGTGCCAGCAGGGGTCCCCCGGACTACTATGGCTACACCTTC. It encodes CASRGPPDYYGYTF. V and J are TRBV9 and TRBJ1-2; D gene ambiguous. The CDR3 consists of 14 residues. V lost 5 bases and J 3 bases, leaving 14 bases between the germline ends. CDR1 is SGDLS, CDR2 YYNGEE, per germline. The whole variable domain, filled in from reference TRBV9 and TRBJ1-2, reads DSGVTQTPKHLITATGQRVTLRCSPRSGDLSVYWYQQSLDQGLQFLIQYYNGEERAKGNILERFSAQQFPDLHSELNLSSLELGDSALYFCASRGPPDYYGYTFGSGTRLTVV.

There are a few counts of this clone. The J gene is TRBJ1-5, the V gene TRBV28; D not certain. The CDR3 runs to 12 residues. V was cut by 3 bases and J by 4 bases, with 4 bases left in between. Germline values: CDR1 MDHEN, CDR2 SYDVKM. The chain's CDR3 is CASSFRNQPQHF. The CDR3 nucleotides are TGTGCCAGCAGTTTCCGTAATCAGCCCCAGCATTTT.

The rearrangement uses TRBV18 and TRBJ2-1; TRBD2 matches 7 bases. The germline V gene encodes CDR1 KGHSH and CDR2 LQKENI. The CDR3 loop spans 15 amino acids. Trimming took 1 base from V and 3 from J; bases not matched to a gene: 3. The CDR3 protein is CASSPQGGDYNEQFF. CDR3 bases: TGTGCCAGCTCACCACAGGGAGGGGACTACAATGAGCAGTTCTTC.

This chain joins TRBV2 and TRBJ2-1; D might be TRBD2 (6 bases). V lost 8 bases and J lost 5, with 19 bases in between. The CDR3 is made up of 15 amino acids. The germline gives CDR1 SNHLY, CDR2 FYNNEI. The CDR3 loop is CASEPGLATDNEQFF. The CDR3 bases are TGTGCCAGCGAACCTGGGCTAGCGACCGACAATGAGCAGTTCTTC.

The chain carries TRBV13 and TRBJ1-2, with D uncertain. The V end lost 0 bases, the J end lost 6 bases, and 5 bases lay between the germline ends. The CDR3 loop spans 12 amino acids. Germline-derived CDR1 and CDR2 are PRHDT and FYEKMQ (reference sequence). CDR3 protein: CASSLGPNGYTF. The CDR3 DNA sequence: TGTGCCAGCAGCTTAGGCCCCAATGGCTACACCTTC.

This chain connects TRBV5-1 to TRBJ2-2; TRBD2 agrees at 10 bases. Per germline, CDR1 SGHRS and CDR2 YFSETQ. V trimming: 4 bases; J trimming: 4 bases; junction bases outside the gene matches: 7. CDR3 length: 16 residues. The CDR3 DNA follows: TGCGCCAGCAGCGTCGCTAGCGGGAGCGCCACCGGGGAGCTGTTTTTT. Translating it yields CASSVASGSATGELFF.

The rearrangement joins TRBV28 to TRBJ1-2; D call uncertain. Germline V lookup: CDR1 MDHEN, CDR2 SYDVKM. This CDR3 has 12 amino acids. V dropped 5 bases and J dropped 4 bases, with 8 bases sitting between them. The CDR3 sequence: CASSRHSYGYTF. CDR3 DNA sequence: TGTGCCAGCAGTAGACACTCCTATGGCTACACCTTC.

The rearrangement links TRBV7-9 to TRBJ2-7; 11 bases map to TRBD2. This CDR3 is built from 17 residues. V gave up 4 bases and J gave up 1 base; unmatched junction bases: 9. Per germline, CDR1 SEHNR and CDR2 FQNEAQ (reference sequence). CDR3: CASSSGLAEGGSYEQYF. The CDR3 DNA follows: TGTGCCAGCAGCTCGGGACTAGCGGAGGGAGGTTCCTACGAGCAGTACTTC.

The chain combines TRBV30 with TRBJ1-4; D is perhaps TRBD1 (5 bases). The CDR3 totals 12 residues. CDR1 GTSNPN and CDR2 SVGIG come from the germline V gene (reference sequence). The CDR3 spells CACDSYNEKLFF. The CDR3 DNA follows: TGTGCTTGTGACAGTTATAATGAAAAACTGTTTTTT.

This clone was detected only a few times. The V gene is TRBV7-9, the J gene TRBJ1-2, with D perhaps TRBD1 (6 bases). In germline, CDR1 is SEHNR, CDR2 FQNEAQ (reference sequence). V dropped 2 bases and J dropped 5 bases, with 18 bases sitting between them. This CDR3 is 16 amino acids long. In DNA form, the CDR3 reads TGTGCCAGCAGCTTAATAGGGGGGGCTAGTCGGTATGGCTACACCTTC. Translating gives CASSLIGGASRYGYTF.

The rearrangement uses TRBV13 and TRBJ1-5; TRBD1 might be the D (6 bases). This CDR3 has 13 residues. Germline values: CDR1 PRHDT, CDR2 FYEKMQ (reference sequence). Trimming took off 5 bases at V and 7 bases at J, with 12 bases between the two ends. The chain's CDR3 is CASSVGQGQPQHF. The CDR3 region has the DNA TGTGCCAGCAGCGTGGGACAAGGGCAGCCCCAGCATTTT. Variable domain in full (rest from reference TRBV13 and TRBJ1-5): AAGVIQSPRHLIKEKRETATLKCYPIPRHDTVYWYQQGPGQDPQFLISFYEKMQSDKGSIPDRFSAQQFSDYHSELNMSSLELGDSALYFCASSVGQGQPQHFGDGTRLSIL.

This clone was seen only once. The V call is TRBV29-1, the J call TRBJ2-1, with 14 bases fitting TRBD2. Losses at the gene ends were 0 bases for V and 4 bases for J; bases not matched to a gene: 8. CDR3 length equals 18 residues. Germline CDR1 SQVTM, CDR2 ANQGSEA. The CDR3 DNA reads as TGCAGCGTTGAAGATTCCCTGACTAGCGGGAGGGATTACAATGAGCAGTTCTTC. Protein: CSVEDSLTSGRDYNEQFF.

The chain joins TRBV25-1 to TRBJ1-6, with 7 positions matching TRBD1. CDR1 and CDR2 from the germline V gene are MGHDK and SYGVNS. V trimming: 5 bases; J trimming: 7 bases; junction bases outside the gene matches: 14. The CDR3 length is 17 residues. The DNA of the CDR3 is TGTGCCAGCAGTCGACATACCTCCGGGACAGAGAATTCACCCCTCCACTTT. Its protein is CASSRHTSGTENSPLHF.

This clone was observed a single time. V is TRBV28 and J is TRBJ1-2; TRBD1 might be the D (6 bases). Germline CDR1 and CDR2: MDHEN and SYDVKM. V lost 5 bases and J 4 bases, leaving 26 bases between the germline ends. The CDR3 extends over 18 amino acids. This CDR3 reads CASSLHFPLQGVGYGYTF. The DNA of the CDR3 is TGTGCCAGCAGTCTCCATTTCCCCTTACAGGGTGTTGGCTATGGCTACACCTTC.

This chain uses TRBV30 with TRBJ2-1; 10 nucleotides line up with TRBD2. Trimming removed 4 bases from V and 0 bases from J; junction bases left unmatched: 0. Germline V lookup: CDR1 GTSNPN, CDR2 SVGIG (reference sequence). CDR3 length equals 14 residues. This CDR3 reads CAWTSGSSYNEQFF. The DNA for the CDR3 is TGTGCCTGGACTAGCGGGAGCTCCTACAATGAGCAGTTCTTC.

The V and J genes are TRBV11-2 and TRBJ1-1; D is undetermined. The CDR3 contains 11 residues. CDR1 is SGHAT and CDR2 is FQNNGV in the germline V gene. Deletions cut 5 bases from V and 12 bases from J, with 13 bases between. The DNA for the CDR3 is TGTGCCAGCAGCGCGACGGGGATCTCTTTCTTT. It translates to CASSATGISFF.

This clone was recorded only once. The CDR3 spells CASSHTGGRGNEQFF. For the CDR3, the DNA is TGCGCCAGCAGCCACACAGGGGGACGGGGGAATGAGCAGTTCTTC. The chain is built from TRBV10-2 and TRBJ2-1; 8 bases are a match to TRBD1. CDR1 is WSHSY, CDR2 SAAADI, per germline. The V and J ends lost 6 bases and 7 bases, in that order; junction bases with no gene match: 11. This CDR3 has 15 residues.

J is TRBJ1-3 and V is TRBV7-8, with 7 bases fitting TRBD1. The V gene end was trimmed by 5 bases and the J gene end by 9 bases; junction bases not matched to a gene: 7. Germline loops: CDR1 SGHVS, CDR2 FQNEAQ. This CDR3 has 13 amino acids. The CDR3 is CASSPQTGTTIYF. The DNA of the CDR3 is TGTGCCAGCAGCCCCCAGACAGGGACCACCATATATTTT.

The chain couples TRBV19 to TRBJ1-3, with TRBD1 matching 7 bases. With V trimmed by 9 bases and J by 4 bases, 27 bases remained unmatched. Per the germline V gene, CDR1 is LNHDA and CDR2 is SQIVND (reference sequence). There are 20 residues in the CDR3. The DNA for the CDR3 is TGTGCCAGCCCAATCCGGAAGGGGTTAGGGGGCTTGCCGACCGGAAACACCATATATTTT. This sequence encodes CASPIRKGLGGLPTGNTIYF.

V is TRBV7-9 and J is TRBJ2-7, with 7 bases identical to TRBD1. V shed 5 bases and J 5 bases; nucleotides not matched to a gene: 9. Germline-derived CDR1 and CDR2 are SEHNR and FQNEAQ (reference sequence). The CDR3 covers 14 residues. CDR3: CASSKTGSLHEQYF. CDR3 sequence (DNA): TGTGCCAGCAGCAAGACAGGGAGTCTGCACGAGCAGTACTTC.

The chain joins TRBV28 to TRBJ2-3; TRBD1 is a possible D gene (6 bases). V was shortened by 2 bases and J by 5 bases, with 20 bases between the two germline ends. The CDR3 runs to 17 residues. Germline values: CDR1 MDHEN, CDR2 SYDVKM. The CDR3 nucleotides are TGTGCCAGCAGTTTAGGCCCCCCGGACAGAGGAATAGATACGCAGTATTTT. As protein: CASSLGPPDRGIDTQYF.